Listed below are T cell receptor beta chains from one sample, sequenced in a study of blood T cell repertoires in COVID-19. The repertoire was sequenced with immunoSEQ multiplex PCR; TCRdb's copy has only in-frame clones and lacks some. The sample has about 410,000 clones, about 88% seen once. Sequenced input: peripheral blood. These receptors all stem from a woman in her thirties or forties with COVID-19, enrolled during active disease. CDR3s include the opening cysteine and the closing phenylalanine or tryptophan. A D gene is named only where the DNA matches it firmly. The size field is filled for only some rows; it gives once, few, many or a size class.

TRBJ1-3 | NA | TRBV5-1 | TRBD1 | CASRQGQFSGNTIYF | TGCGCCAGCCGACAGGGACAATTCTCTGGAAACACCATATATTTT
TRBJ2-3 | NA | TRBV6-4 | TRBD2 | CASSNASGRPGTDTQYF | TGTGCCAGCAGTAACGCTAGCGGGAGGCCGGGCACAGATACGCAGTATTTT
TRBJ2-5 | NA | TRBV28 | TRBD1 | CASRPTGFSETQYF | TGTGCCAGCAGGCCGACAGGGTTCTCGGAGACCCAGTACTTC
TRBJ2-5 | NA | TRBV9 | NA | CASSDSRVQETQYF | TGTGCCAGCAGTGATTCGAGGGTCCAAGAGACCCAGTACTTC
TRBJ1-1 | NA | TRBV27 | NA | CASKNEGDTEAFF | TGTGCCAGCAAGAATGAGGGGGACACTGAAGCTTTCTTT
TRBJ2-4 | NA | TRBV11-2 | NA | CASSSRAGHKNIQYF | TGTGCCAGCAGCTCACGGGCAGGGCATAAAAACATTCAGTACTTC
TRBJ2-3 | NA | TRBV29-1 | TRBD2 | CSIVPGLAADTQYF | TGCAGCATTGTCCCCGGACTAGCCGCAGATACGCAGTATTTT
TRBJ1-6 | NA | TRBV6-5 | TRBD1 | CASRDRAYSPLHF | TGTGCCAGCAGGGACAGGGCTTATTCACCCCTCCACTTT
TRBJ1-2 | once | TRBV19 | TRBD1 | CASRDRNYGYTF | TGTGCCAGTAGGGACAGGAACTATGGCTACACCTTC
TRBJ2-3 | NA | TRBV4-3 | NA | CASSQDRSTGNTDTQYF | TGCGCCAGCAGCCAAGATCGTTCGACAGGTAACACAGATACGCAGTATTTT
TRBJ2-7 | NA | TRBV18 | NA | CASSSSGNSYEQYF | TGTGCCAGCTCCTCCAGCGGAAACTCCTACGAGCAGTACTTC
TRBJ1-1 | NA | TRBV5-1 | NA | CASSLSQGGVSTEAFF | TGCGCCAGCAGCTTGAGTCAGGGTGGAGTAAGCACTGAAGCTTTCTTT
TRBJ1-1 | NA | TRBV5-1 | NA | CASSALTQNTEAFF | TGCGCCAGCAGCGCCCTCACACAGAACACTGAAGCTTTCTTT
TRBJ2-5 | NA | TRBV27 | NA | CASRRRETQYF | TGTGCCAGCAGAAGGCGGGAGACCCAGTACTTC
TRBJ1-1 | NA | TRBV6-5 | TRBD1 | CASSYGGQSREAFF | TGTGCCAGCAGTTACGGGGGACAGTCGAGGGAAGCTTTCTTT
TRBJ2-3 | NA | TRBV29-1 | TRBD1 | CSVGTVTDTQYF | TGCAGCGTCGGGACAGTGACAGATACGCAGTATTTT
TRBJ1-3 | NA | TRBV6-5 | TRBD1 | CASGPGQGGNTIYF | TGTGCCAGCGGTCCGGGACAGGGAGGAAACACCATATATTTT
TRBJ2-7 | NA | TRBV10-3 | TRBD1 | CAISVGQVNEQYF | TGTGCCATCAGTGTAGGACAGGTAAACGAGCAGTACTTC
TRBJ1-6 | NA | TRBV27 | TRBD1 | CASSLSAGGYNSPLHF | TGTGCCAGCAGTTTATCGGCAGGGGGATATAATTCACCCCTCCACTTT
TRBJ2-1 | NA | TRBV7-9 | NA | CASRPSGSSYNEQFF | TGTGCCAGCAGACCAAGCGGGTCCTCCTACAATGAGCAGTTCTTC
TRBJ1-1 | NA | TRBV5-5 | NA | CASSLGFSVDTEAFF | TGTGCCAGCAGCTTGGGGTTTTCAGTGGACACTGAAGCTTTCTTT
TRBJ1-4 | NA | TRBV15 | TRBD1 | CATSSPQGAQKLFF | TGTGCCACCAGCAGTCCTCAGGGGGCCCAAAAACTGTTTTTT
TRBJ2-7 | few | TRBV5-1 | NA | CASSLAGVSYEQYF | TGCGCCAGCAGCTTGGCGGGGGTTTCCTACGAGCAGTACTTC
TRBJ1-6 | NA | TRBV28 | TRBD1 | CASSSSGTGWPPLHF | TGTGCCAGCAGTTCGTCCGGGACAGGGTGGCCACCCCTCCACTTT
TRBJ2-2 | once | TRBV5-1 | NA | CASSLKGLPNTGELFF | TGCGCCAGCAGCTTGAAGGGGCTTCCTAACACCGGGGAGCTGTTTTTT
TRBJ1-6 | NA | TRBV15 | NA | CATSSMRGLSSYNSPLHF | TGTGCCACCAGCAGCATGCGGGGGCTGAGCTCCTATAATTCACCCCTCCACTTT
TRBJ1-6 | once | TRBV10-3 | NA | CAIKSATYNSPLHF | TGTGCCATCAAGTCCGCTACCTATAATTCACCCCTCCACTTT
TRBJ1-1 | NA | TRBV27 | NA | CASSLLAGMNTEAFF | TGTGCCAGCAGTTTACTGGCAGGTATGAACACTGAAGCTTTCTTT